The 17 T cell receptor beta chains below come from one sample, sequenced in a study of cytomegalovirus exposure and HLA in healthy donors. Vbeta (60) and Jbeta (13) primers were used in the PCR. Some clones are missing from TCRdb's copy, which holds only in-frame ones; the method was immunoSEQ multiplex PCR. The sample shows about 120,000 clones, around 75% of them seen only once. The sample taken for sequencing was PBMCs. The source is a woman younger than 30 in good health and CMV-seronegative.

The chain is built from TRBV30 and TRBJ2-7; 7 nucleotides match TRBD1. The length of the CDR3 is 14 residues. CDR1 and CDR2 from the germline V gene are GTSNPN and SVGIG (reference sequence). Trimming took 3 bases from V and 4 from J; bases not matched to a gene: 9. This CDR3 is CAWRRDRWGYEQYF. CDR3 DNA sequence: TGTGCCTGGAGGAGGGACAGATGGGGTTACGAGCAGTACTTC.

This clone is a singleton in its sample. V is TRBV11-2 and J is TRBJ2-7, with D tentatively TRBD2 (5 bases). In germline, CDR1 is SGHAT, CDR2 FQNNGV. Trimming took off 5 bases at V and 5 bases at J, with 10 bases between the two ends. CDR3 length: 12 residues. The CDR3 spells CASSPGIHEQYF. CDR3 nucleotides: TGTGCCAGCAGCCCGGGAATCCACGAGCAGTACTTC.

The chain employs TRBV4-1 and TRBJ2-3; 8 bases are shared with TRBD2. Germline V gene data show CDR1 as MGHRA and CDR2 as YSYEKL. V gave up 4 bases and J gave up 3 bases; unmatched junction bases: 9. This CDR3 spans 16 amino acids. DNA for the CDR3: TGCGCCAGCAGCCCATTCTACGGGGGGGAAACAGATACGCAGTATTTT. This translates into CASSPFYGGETDTQYF.

The rearrangement joins TRBV6-1 to TRBJ1-2, with 7 bases matching TRBD1. CDR3 size: 15 residues. Germline V CDR1 and CDR2: MNHNS, SASEGT. Trimming removed 5 bases from V and 3 bases from J; junction bases left unmatched: 9. In nucleotides, the CDR3 is TGTGCCAGCAGTCCCCTCCGACAGGGCGACTATGGCTACACCTTC. Its protein product is CASSPLRQGDYGYTF.

This chain joins TRBV9 and TRBJ1-5; D is unresolved. CDR3 length equals 14 residues. Trimming removed 0 bases from V and 3 bases from J, with 7 bases in between. The germline V gene encodes CDR1 SGDLS and CDR2 YYNGEE. The CDR3 reads CASSVGTDNQPQHF. CDR3 nucleotide sequence: TGTGCCAGCAGCGTAGGAACAGACAATCAGCCCCAGCATTTT.

The chain recombines TRBV9 with TRBJ1-1; 7 bases are a match to TRBD1. The CDR3 sequence is 13 residues long. Germline V lookup: CDR1 SGDLS, CDR2 YYNGEE. V dropped 0 bases and J dropped 7; count of bases not matched to a gene: 3. The CDR3 DNA reads as TGTGCCAGCAGCGTAGTCCGGACAGGTGAAGCTTTCTTT. It yields the protein CASSVVRTGEAFF.

Only a few counts were recorded for this clone. This sequence joins TRBV5-1 and TRBJ2-3; weak D call: TRBD2 (6 bases). CDR1 SGHRS and CDR2 YFSETQ come from the germline V gene. CDR3 length equals 17 residues. The V end lost 0 bases, the J end lost 4 bases, and 18 bases lay between the germline ends. The chain's CDR3 is CASSLGLIAVEADTQYF. CDR3 nucleotide sequence: TGCGCCAGCAGCTTGGGCCTAATAGCGGTAGAGGCAGATACGCAGTATTTT.

This chain joins TRBV11-2 and TRBJ1-1; D possibly corresponds to TRBD1 (5 bases). The CDR3 is 15 residues long. Trimming stripped 1 base from V and 1 base from J, with 10 bases between. The germline V gene encodes CDR1 SGHAT and CDR2 FQNNGV. CDR3 residues: CASSLGPTGNTEAFF. The CDR3 DNA reads TGTGCCAGCAGCTTAGGCCCAACAGGGAACACTGAAGCTTTCTTT.

V usage is TRBV28 and J usage is TRBJ1-3; no reliable D call. Germline V CDR1 and CDR2: MDHEN, SYDVKM. This CDR3 spans 15 amino acids. The ends were cut back, 3 bases at V and 2 bases at J, with 11 bases in the middle. CDR3 loop: CASSFRGSAGNTIYF. The CDR3 DNA sequence: TGTGCCAGCAGTTTTAGAGGGAGTGCTGGAAACACCATATATTTT.

CDR3 sequence (DNA): TGTGCCAGCAGTTTGGGACAGACTACTGAAGCTTTCTTT. It translates to CASSLGQTTEAFF. The chain links TRBV27 to TRBJ1-1, with TRBD1 identical over 7 bases. This CDR3 contains 13 residues. Germline trimming cut 3 bases from V and 5 bases from J; bases unmatched to any gene: 3. From germline, CDR1 is MNHEY and CDR2 SMNVEV (reference sequence).

The chain uses TRBV6-6 and TRBJ1-5; D remains unclear. V was pared by 8 bases and J by 3 bases, with 14 bases between. CDR1 and CDR2 (germline): MNHNY, SVGAGI (reference sequence). The CDR3 runs 14 residues. The CDR3 nucleotides are TGTGCCAGCTCCGACAAGATATTCAATCAGCCCCAGCATTTT. Translated, it gives CASSDKIFNQPQHF.

This sequence joins TRBV10-3 and TRBJ1-2, with D hard to call. Germline lookup yields CDR1 ENHRY and CDR2 SYGVKD. V was cut by 4 bases and J by 3 bases, with 12 bases left in between. The CDR3 consists of 14 residues. CDR3 sequence (DNA): TGTGCCATCAGTGCCTCGGCAGGCTACTATGGCTACACCTTC. Encoded protein: CAISASAGYYGYTF.

This sequence joins TRBV30 and TRBJ1-6; 9 nucleotides line up with TRBD1. CDR1 and CDR2 (germline): GTSNPN, SVGIG (reference sequence). This CDR3 comprises 17 residues. V lost 3 bases and J lost 9; bases outside the gene matches: 15. The CDR3 nucleotides read TGTGCCTGGAGCGGGCAGGACAGGGGCTTTCCGGGTTCACCCCTCCACTTT. This gives the protein CAWSGQDRGFPGSPLHF.

V and J are TRBV6-5 and TRBJ1-1, with TRBD1 identical over 7 bases. This CDR3 has 13 amino acids. Germline V gene data show CDR1 as MNHEY and CDR2 as SVGAGI. V shed 6 bases and J 3 bases; nucleotides not matched to a gene: 4. CDR3 region: CASSLDRDTEAFF. DNA for the CDR3: TGTGCCAGCAGCCTTGACAGGGACACTGAAGCTTTCTTT.

This clone was observed a handful of times. The chain is built from TRBV4-1 and TRBJ1-1; 11 bases are a match to TRBD1. The CDR3 has 15 amino acids. The V segment lost 0 bases and the J segment 11 bases; nucleotides outside the gene matches: 8. Germline CDR1 MGHRA, CDR2 YSYEKL. The CDR3 bases are TGCGCCAGCAGCCAAGACCGGGACAGGGGGAATGGGGCTTTCTTT. It yields the protein CASSQDRDRGNGAFF.

V gene TRBV11-2 combines with J gene TRBJ1-1; D unresolved. Germline CDR1 and CDR2: SGHAT and FQNNGV. V shed 0 bases and J shed 10 bases, with 15 bases lying between them. CDR3 length: 14 residues. For the CDR3, the DNA is TGTGCCAGCAGCTTAGATAGGTTGTCAAGAGGAGCTTTCTTT. Its protein is CASSLDRLSRGAFF.

This clone occurred a few times. The rearrangement links TRBV2 to TRBJ2-7; D is ambiguous. CDR3 length equals 12 residues. Trimming pared 6 bases from V and 7 bases from J, leaving 13 bases between. Germline V gene data show CDR1 as SNHLY and CDR2 as FYNNEI. The CDR3 protein is CASSPAVGEQYF. The CDR3 DNA is TGTGCCAGCAGCCCCGCGGTTGGGGAGCAGTACTTC.